This T cell receptor beta chain comes out of a study of blood T cell repertoires in COVID-19. Clones were sequenced by immunoSEQ multiplex PCR, and TCRdb holds only the in-frame ones, with some missing. Of more than 95,000 clones in the sample, about 91% were seen once. Germline V gene lookup returns CDR1 MGHDK and CDR2 SYGVNS. The V gene lost 6 bases and the J gene lost 9 bases, with 14 bases spanning the gap. The CDR3 runs to 13 residues. This TCR derives from a human donor in a cohort sampled during active COVID-19. The chain links TRBV25-1 to TRBJ2-2, with D possibly TRBD2 on 5 matching bases. Sequenced sample: peripheral blood. CDR3 in amino acids: CASRNEGFRELFF. DNA for the CDR3: TGTGCCAGCAGAAACGAGGGTTTTAGGGAGCTGTTTTTT.